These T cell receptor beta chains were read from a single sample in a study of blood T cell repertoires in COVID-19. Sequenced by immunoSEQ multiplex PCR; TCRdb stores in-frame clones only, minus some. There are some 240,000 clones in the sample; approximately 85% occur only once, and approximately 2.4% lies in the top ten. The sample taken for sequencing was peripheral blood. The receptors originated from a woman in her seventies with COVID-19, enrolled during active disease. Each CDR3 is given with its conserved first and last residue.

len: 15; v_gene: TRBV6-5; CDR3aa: CASSYSRARGETQYF
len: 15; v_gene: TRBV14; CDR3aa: CASSQDRIIGYGYTF
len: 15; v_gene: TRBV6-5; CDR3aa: CASSYSEEITGELFF
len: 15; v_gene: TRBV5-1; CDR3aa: CASSYDRGLTGELFF
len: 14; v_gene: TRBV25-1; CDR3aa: CASSEWGGDSPLHF
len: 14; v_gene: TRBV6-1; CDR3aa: CASSEAGQVYGYTF
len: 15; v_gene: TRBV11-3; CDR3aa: CASSLGAGWTDTQYF
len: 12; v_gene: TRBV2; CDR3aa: CASGTGSRGYTF
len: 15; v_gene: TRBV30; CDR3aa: CAWSVRRPGDLEQYF
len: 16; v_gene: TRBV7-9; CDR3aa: CASSSTMGSSGNTIYF
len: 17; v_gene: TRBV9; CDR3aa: CASSVALTAARDNEQFF
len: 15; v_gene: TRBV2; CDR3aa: CASRTGTGGNSPLHF
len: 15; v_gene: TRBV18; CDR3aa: CASSPPGRAGQPQHF
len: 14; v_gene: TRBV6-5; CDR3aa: CASMVERANTEAFF
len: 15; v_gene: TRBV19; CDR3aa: CASSILNRGWTEAFF
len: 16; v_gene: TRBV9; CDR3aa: CASSARVLASSYEQYF
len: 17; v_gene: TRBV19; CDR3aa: CASSKTGNIGVDYGYTF
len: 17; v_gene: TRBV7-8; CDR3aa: CASSLTQGVPVGYGYTF
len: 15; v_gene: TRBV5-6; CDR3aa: CASSLEPSGTYEQYF
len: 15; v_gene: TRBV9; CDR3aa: CASSPTTSGSFWQYF
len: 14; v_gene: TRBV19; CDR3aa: CASSIGGAQQPQHF
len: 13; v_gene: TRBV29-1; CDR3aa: CSGKGHLNTEAFF
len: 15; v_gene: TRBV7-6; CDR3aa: CASRRGTSGRNEQFF
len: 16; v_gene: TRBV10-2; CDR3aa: CASSELGQGAREKLFF
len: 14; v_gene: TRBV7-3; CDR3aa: CASSSPVLDTEAFF
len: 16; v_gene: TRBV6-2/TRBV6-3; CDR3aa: CASSYSVTGSSGELFF
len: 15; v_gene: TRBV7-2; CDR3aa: CASSPRTGGYTEAFF
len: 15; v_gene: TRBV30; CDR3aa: CAWSVLPRANEKLFF
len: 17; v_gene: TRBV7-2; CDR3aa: CASSLLAGAISTDTQYF
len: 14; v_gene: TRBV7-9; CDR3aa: CASSFGGQGYEQYF
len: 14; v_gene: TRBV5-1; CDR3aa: CASSWEGANEKLFF
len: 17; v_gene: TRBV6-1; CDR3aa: CASSVAWTPGGPYEQYF
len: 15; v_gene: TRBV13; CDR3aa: CASSAYRDRGDTQYF
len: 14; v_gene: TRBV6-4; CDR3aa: CASSPRRAANVLTF
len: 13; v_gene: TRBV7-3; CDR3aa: CASSPGLFNEQFF
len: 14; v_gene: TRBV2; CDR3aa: CASSEVTDSYGYTF
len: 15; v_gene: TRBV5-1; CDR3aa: CASSLDLGSGNTIYF
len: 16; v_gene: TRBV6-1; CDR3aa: CASSEASGQGRETQYF
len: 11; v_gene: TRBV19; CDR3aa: CASRQGTEAFF
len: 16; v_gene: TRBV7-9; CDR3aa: CASSSGTGGSVETQYF
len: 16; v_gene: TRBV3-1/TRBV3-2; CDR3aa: CASSQDTPGLRSPLHF
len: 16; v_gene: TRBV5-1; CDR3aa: CASSSGQGQTNEKLFF
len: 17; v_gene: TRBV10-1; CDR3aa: CASSDVGTGPWNTEAFF
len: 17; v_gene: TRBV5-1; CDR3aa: CASSTNLATSGGETQYF
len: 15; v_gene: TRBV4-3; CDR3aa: CASSPDPSGGYGYTF
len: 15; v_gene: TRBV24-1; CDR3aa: CATSSGGAKKETQYF
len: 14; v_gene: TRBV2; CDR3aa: CASSGDTYQETQYF
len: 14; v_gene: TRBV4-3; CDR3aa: CASSQVHLEHEQFF
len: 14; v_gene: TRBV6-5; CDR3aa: CASSYFSSNTEAFF
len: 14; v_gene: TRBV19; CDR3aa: CASSPLTENYGYTF
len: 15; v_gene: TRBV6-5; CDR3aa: CASSSGGTGNSPLHF
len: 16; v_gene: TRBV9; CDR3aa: CASSVAMREGQDTQYF
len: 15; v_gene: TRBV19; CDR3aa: CASSATGGNNEKLFF
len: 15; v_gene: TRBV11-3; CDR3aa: CASSTGEDSGNTIYF
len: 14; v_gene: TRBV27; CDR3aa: CASSSGGYAGELFF